The next 2 T cell receptor beta chains were all read from a single sample in a study of PD-1 blockade in classical Hodgkin lymphoma. Each and every patient relapsed after autologous stem cell transplantation, and patients got differing brentuximab vedotin exposure. Assay: immunoSEQ multiplex PCR; the TCRdb copy retains only in-frame clones and omits some. The data show about 43,000 clones, with about 65% seen just once and 2.8% held by the top ten. Sequencing used peripheral blood mononuclear cells (PBMCs), obtained before the second cycle of nivolumab. These receptors all come from a human donor with classical Hodgkin lymphoma.

V is TRBV7-9 and J is TRBJ2-7; D possibly corresponds to TRBD1 (6 bases). Germline V gene sequence: CDR1 SEHNR, CDR2 FQNEAQ (reference sequence). V lost 2 bases to trimming and J lost 2 bases, with 10 bases between them. This CDR3 has 14 amino acids. The CDR3 reads CASSLPGDPYEQYF. In DNA, the CDR3 is TGTGCCAGCAGCTTACCAGGGGACCCCTACGAGCAGTACTTC.

The table lists this clone with a count of one. The genes are TRBV30 and TRBJ1-1; tentative D call: TRBD1 (6 bases). The V end lost 1 base, the J end lost 6 bases, and 15 bases lay between the germline ends. CDR1 GTSNPN and CDR2 SVGIG come from the germline V gene (reference sequence). The CDR3 length is 14 residues. The CDR3 DNA follows: TGTGCCTGGAGTGATTTCGGGGGGCTGGCTGAAGCTTTCTTT. Translated: CAWSDFGGLAEAFF.